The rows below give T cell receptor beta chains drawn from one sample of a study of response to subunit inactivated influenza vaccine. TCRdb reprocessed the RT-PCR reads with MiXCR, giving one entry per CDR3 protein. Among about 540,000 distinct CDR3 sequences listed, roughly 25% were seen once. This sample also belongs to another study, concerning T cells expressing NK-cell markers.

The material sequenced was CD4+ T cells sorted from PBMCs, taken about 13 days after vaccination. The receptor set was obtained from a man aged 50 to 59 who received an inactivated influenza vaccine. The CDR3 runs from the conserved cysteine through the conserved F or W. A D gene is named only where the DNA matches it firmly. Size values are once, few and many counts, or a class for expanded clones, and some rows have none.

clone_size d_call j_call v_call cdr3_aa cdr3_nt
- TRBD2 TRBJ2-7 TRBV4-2 CASSQDPGLEPYF TGTGCCAGCAGCCAAGATCCGGGACTAGAGCCGTACTTC
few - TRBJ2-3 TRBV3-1 CASSQGEGANTDTQYF TGTGCCAGCAGCCAAGGAGAGGGAGCTAACACAGATACGCAGTATTTT
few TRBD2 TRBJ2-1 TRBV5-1 CASTVIAGAANEQFF TGCGCCAGCACCGTAATAGCGGGGGCCGCCAATGAGCAGTTCTTC
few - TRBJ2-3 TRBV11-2 CASSYRGRVGTDTQYF TGTGCCAGCAGCTACCGAGGGCGGGTAGGCACAGATACGCAGTATTTT
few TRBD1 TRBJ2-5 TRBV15 CATSRDVGQGDRETQYF TGTGCCACCAGCAGAGATGTGGGACAGGGGGATAGAGAGACCCAGTACTTC
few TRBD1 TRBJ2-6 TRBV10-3 CAISESTGKDSGANVLTF TGTGCCATCAGTGAGTCGACAGGGAAGGACTCTGGGGCCAACGTCCTGACTTTC
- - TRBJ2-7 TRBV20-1 CSARGTALSYEQYF TGCAGTGCACGCGGGACGGCACTCTCCTACGAGCAGTACTTC
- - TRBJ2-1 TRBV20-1 CSAGTPSPSSYNEQFF TGCAGTGCTGGAACCCCTAGCCCGAGCTCCTACAATGAGCAGTTCTTC
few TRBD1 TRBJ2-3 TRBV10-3 CAISVGNRGAGDTQYF TGTGCCATCAGTGTGGGTAACAGGGGCGCCGGAGATACGCAGTATTTT
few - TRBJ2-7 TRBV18 CASSPPGRHYEQYF TGTGCCAGCTCACCACCGGGAAGGCACTACGAGCAGTACTTC
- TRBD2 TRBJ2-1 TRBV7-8 CASSLSGRGLNEQFF TGTGCCAGCAGCTTAAGCGGGAGGGGACTGAATGAGCAGTTCTTC
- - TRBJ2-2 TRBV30 CAWSVQGFGAGELFF TGTGCCTGGAGTGTACAAGGGTTTGGGGCCGGGGAGCTGTTTTTT
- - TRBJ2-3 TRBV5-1 CASSLWGASTDTQYF TGCGCCAGCAGCTTGTGGGGGGCCAGCACAGATACGCAGTATTTT
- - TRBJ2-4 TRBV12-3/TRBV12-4 CASSPSVDPYGIQYF TGTGCCAGCAGTCCAAGTGTAGACCCATACGGCATTCAGTACTTC
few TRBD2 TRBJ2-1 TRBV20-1 CSARPPGGLAGGPQFF TGCAGTGCTAGACCCCCTGGGGGACTAGCGGGAGGACCACAGTTCTTC
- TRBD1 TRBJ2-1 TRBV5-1 CASSEYGTGVMDEQFF TGCGCCAGCAGCGAATACGGGACAGGGGTTATGGATGAGCAGTTCTTC
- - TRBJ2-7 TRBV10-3 CAISDQSRGSSYEQYF TGTGCCATCAGTGACCAGTCTCGTGGGAGCTCCTACGAGCAGTACTTC
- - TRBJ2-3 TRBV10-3 CAIRPLSTDTQYF TGTGCCATCAGGCCCTTGAGCACAGATACGCAGTATTTT
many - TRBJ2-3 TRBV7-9 CASSFGDRSTDTQYF TGTGCCAGCAGCTTCGGTGACAGGAGCACAGATACGCAGTATTTT
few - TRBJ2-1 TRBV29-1 CSVVRGTSSYNEQFF TGCAGCGTTGTGAGGGGGACGAGCTCCTACAATGAGCAGTTCTTC
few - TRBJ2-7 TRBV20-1 CSAKTDSYEQYF TGCAGTGCTAAGACGGACTCCTACGAGCAGTACTTC
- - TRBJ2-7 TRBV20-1 CSARATGRSYEQYF TGCAGTGCTAGAGCCACGGGACGTTCCTACGAGCAGTACTTC
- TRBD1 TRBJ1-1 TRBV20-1 CSAMGQGWRRNTEAFF TGCAGTGCTATGGGACAGGGATGGAGGAGGAACACTGAAGCTTTCTTT